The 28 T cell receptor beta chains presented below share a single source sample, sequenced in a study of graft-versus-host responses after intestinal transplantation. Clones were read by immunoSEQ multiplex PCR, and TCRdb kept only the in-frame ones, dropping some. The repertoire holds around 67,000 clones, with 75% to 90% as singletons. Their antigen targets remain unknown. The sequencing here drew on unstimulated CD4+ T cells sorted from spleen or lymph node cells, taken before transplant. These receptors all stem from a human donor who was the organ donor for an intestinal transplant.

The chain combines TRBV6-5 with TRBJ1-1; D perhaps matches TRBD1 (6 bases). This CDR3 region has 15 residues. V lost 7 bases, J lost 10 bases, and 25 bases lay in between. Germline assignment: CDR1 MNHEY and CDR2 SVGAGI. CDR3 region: CASKIQQGSALGAFF. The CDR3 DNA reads TGTGCCAGCAAAATCCAACAGGGATCGGCCCTGGGAGCTTTCTTT.

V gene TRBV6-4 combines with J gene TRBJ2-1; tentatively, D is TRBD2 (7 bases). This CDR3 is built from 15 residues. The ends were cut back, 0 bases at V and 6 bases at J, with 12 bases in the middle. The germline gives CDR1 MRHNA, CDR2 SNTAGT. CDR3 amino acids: CASSDSGGPSNEQFF. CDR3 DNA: TGTGCCAGCAGTGACTCCGGGGGGCCAAGCAATGAGCAGTTCTTC.

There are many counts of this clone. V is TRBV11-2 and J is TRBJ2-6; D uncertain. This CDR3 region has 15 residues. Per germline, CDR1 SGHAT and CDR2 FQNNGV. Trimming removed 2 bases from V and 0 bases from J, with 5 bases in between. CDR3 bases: TGTGCCAGCAGCTTAATCCTCTCTGGGGCCAACGTCCTGACTTTC. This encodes CASSLILSGANVLTF.

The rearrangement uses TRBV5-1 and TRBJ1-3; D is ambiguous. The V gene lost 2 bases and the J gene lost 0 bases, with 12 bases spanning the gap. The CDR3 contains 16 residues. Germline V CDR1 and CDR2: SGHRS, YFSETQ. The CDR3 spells CASSFGLQRSGNTIYF. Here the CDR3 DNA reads TGCGCCAGCAGCTTTGGACTACAGCGCTCTGGAAACACCATATATTTT.

The chain's CDR3 is CASSNDRLVYEQYV. The CDR3 DNA sequence: TGTGCCAGCAGCAATGACAGGTTAGTGTACGAGCAGTACGTC. The V and J genes are TRBV21-1 and TRBJ2-7; TRBD1 is the table's D call and was not checked against the DNA. TRBV21-1 is deemed a pseudogene. The CDR3 is 14 amino acids.

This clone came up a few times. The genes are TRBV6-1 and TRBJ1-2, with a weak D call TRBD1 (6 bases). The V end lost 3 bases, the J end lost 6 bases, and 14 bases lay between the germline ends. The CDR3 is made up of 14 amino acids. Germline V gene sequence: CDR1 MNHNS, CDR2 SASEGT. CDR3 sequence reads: CASSEGGAFNGYTF. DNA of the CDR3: TGTGCCAGCAGTGAGGGGGGGGCTTTTAATGGCTACACCTTC.

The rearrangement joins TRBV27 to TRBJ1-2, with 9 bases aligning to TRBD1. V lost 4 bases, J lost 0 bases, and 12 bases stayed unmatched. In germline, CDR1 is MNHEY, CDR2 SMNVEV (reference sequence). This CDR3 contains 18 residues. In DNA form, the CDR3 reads TGTGCCAGCAGTTCTATCTTCCCGGACAGGGGAGCTAACTATGGCTACACCTTC. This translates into CASSSIFPDRGANYGYTF.

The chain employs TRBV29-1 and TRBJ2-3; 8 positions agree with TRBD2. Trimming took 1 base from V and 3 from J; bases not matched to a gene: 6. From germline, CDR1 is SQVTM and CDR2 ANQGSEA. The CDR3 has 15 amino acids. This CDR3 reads CSVEGTERGTDTQYF. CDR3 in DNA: TGCAGCGTTGAAGGGACGGAGCGGGGGACAGATACGCAGTATTTT.

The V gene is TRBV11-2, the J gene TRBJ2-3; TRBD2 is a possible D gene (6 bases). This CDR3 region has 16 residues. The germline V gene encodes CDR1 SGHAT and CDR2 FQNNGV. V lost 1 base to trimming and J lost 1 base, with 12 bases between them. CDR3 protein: CASSLAVTSRTDTQYF. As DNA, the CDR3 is TGTGCCAGCAGCTTAGCGGTAACTAGCCGCACAGATACGCAGTATTTT.

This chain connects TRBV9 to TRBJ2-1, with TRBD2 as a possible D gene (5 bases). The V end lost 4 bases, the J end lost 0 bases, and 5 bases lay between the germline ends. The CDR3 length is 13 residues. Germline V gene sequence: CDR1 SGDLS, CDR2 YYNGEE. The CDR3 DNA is TGTGCCAGCAGCACTAGCTCCTACAATGAGCAGTTCTTC. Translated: CASSTSSYNEQFF.

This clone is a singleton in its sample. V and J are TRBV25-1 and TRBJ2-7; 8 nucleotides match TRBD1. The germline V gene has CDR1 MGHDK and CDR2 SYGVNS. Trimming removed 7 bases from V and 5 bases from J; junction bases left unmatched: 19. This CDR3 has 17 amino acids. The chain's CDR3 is CASTRSRRGDRLHEQYV. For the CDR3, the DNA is TGTGCCAGCACCCGATCCCGAAGGGGGGACAGGTTACACGAGCAGTACGTC.

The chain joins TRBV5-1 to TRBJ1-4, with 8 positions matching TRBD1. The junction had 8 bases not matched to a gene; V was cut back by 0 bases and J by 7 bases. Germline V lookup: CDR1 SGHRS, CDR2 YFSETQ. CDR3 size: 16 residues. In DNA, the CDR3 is TGCGCCAGCAGCTTGGGACCACAGGGGGGAAGTGAAAAACTGTTTTTT. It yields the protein CASSLGPQGGSEKLFF.

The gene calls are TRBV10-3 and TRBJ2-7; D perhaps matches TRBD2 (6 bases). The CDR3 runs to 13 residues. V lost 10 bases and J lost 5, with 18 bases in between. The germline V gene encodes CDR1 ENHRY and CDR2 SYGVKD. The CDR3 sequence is CATKPPGVHEQYV. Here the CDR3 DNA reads TGTGCCACCAAACCTCCGGGGGTCCACGAGCAGTACGTC.

CDR3 nucleotide sequence: TGTGCCAGCAGCCAAGATTGGCCCGGGGAGCTGTTTTTT. This gives the protein CASSQDWPGELFF. This rearrangement joins TRBV14 to TRBJ2-2, with D uncertain. Germline CDR1 and CDR2: SGHDN and FVKESK. The CDR3 has 13 residues. V lost 0 bases and J lost 6, with 5 bases in between. Complete variable domain (other parts from reference TRBV14 and TRBJ2-2): EAGVTQFPSHSVIEKGQTVTLRCDPISGHDNLYWYRRVMGKEIKFLLHFVKESKQDESGMPNNRFLAERTGGTYSTLKVQPAELEDSGVYFCASSQDWPGELFFGEGSRLTVL.

This CDR3 is CASSQGWGRLLETQYF. CDR3 nucleotide sequence: TGCGCCAGCAGCCAAGGGTGGGGGCGACTTCTAGAGACCCAGTACTTC. This sequence joins TRBV4-1 and TRBJ2-5, with a possible D match to TRBD1 (6 bases). From germline, CDR1 is MGHRA and CDR2 YSYEKL. The CDR3 consists of 16 residues. Trimming pared 1 base from V and 4 bases from J, leaving 16 bases between.

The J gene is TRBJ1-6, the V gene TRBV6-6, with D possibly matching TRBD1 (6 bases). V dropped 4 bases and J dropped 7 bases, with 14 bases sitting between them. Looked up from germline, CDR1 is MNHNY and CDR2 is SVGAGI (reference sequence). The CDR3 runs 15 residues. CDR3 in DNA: TGTGCCAGCAGTTTTCTTGGACAGATGAATTCACCCCTCCACTTT. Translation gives CASSFLGQMNSPLHF.

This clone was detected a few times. CDR3 in DNA: TGTGCCAGTAGTATTCATAGCAGGGGATACAGCAATCAGCCCCAGCATTTT. It specifies CASSIHSRGYSNQPQHF. The rearrangement uses TRBV19 and TRBJ1-5; D possibly corresponds to TRBD1 (6 bases). The germline gives CDR1 LNHDA, CDR2 SQIVND (reference sequence). Trimming removed 3 bases from V and 1 base from J, with 16 bases in between. The CDR3 spans 17 residues.

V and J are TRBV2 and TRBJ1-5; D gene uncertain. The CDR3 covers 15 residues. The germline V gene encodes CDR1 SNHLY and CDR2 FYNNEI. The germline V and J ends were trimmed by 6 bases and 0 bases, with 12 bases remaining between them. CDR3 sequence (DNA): TGTGCCAGCAGAGAGGAGGCAGATAGCAATCAGCCCCAGCATTTT. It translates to CASREEADSNQPQHF.

The CDR3 region is CASSLNTGQNTEAFF. CDR3 DNA sequence: TGCGCCAGCAGCTTGAACACGGGACAGAACACTGAAGCTTTCTTT. The chain carries TRBV5-1 and TRBJ1-1; tentative D call: TRBD1 (6 bases). The CDR3 covers 15 residues. Germline V gene lookup returns CDR1 SGHRS and CDR2 YFSETQ. V was pared by 1 base and J by 1 base, with 11 bases between.

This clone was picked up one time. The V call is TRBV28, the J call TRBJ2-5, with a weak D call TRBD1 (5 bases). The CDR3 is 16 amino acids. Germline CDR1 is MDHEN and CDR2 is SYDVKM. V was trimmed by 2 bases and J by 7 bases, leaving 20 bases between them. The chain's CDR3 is CASSLMVGQGPLTQYF. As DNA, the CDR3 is TGTGCCAGCAGTTTAATGGTGGGTCAGGGCCCACTGACCCAGTACTTC.

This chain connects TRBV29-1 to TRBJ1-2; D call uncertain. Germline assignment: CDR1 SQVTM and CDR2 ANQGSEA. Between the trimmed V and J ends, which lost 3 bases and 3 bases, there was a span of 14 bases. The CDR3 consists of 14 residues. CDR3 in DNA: TGCAGCGTTGATGGGAACCTCGGGGACTATGGCTACACCTTC. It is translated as CSVDGNLGDYGYTF.

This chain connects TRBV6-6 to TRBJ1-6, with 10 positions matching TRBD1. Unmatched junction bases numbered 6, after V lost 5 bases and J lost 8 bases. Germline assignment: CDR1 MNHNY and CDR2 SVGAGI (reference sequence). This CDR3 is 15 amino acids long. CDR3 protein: CASSPLDRGDSPLHF. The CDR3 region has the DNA TGTGCCAGCAGTCCCCTGGACAGGGGGGATTCACCCCTCCACTTT.

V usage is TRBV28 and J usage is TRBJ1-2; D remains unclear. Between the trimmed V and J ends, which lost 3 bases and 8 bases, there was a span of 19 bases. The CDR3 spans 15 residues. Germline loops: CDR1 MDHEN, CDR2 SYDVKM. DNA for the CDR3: TGTGCCAGCAGTTTCGGGGTCACTATTAGAGCGGGCTACACCTTC. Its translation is CASSFGVTIRAGYTF.

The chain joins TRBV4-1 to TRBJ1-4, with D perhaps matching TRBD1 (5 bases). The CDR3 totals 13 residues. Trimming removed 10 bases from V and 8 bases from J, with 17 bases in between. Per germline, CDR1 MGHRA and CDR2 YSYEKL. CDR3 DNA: TGCGCCACGAGGCGGGGGGTAGAGGAAAAACTGTTTTTT. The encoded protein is CATRRGVEEKLFF.

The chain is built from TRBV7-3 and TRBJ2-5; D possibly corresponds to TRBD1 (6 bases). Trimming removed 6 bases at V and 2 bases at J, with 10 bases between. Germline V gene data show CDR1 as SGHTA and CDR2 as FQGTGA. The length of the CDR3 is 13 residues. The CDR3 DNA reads TGTGCCAGCAGTAGGGGGATTCAAGAGACCCAGTACTTC. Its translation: CASSRGIQETQYF. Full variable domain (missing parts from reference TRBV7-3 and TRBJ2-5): GAGVSQTPSNKVTEKGKYVELRCDPISGHTALYWYRQSLGQGPEFLIYFQGTGAADDSGLPNDRFFAVRPEGSVSTLKIQRTERGDSAVYLCASSRGIQETQYFGPGTRLLVL.

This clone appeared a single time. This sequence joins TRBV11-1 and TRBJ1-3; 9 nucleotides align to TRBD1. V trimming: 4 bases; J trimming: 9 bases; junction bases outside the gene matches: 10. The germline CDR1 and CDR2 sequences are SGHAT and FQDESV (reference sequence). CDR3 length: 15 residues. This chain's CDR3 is CASSSPGQGRRTIYF. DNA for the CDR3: TGTGCCAGCAGCTCACCGGGACAGGGACGACGCACCATATATTTT. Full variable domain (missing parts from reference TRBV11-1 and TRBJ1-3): EAEVAQSPRYKITEKSQAVAFWCDPISGHATLYWYRQILGQGPELLVQFQDESVVDDSQLPKDRFSAERLKGVDSTLKIQPAELGDSAMYLCASSSPGQGRRTIYFGEGSWLTVV.

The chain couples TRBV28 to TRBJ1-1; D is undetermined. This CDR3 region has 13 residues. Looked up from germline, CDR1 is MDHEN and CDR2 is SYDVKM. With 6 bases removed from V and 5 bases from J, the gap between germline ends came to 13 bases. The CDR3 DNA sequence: TGTGCCAGCAGATACCTGCCGGGGACTGAAGCTTTCTTT. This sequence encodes CASRYLPGTEAFF.

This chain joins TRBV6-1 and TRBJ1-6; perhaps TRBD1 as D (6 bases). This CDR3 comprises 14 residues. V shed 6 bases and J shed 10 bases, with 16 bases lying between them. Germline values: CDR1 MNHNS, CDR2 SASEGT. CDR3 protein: CASSKDSVRSPLHF. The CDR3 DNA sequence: TGTGCCAGCAGCAAGGACAGTGTTCGGTCACCCCTCCACTTT.